Presented here are 21 T cell receptor beta chains from one specimen sequenced in a study of OX40 agonist ivuxolimab in advanced cancers. Libraries were prepared by immunoSEQ multiplex PCR; TCRdb keeps only in-frame clonotypes and omits some of them. The sample holds roughly 80,000 clones, just under 95% seen once. The starting material was CD4+ or CD8+ T cells sorted from blood, obtained in a trial of the OX40 agonist ivuxolimab. These receptors were taken from an adult with an advanced solid tumor such as melanoma, head and neck, liver or kidney cancer.

The rearrangement links TRBV5-1 to TRBJ1-5; TRBD1 is a possible D gene (6 bases). CDR1 is SGHRS, CDR2 YFSETQ, per germline. The CDR3 has 14 residues. Trimming cost V 2 bases and J 5 bases, with 11 bases left between them. The CDR3 is CASSLGGGDQPQHF. The CDR3 DNA reads as TGCGCCAGCAGCTTAGGGGGAGGCGATCAGCCCCAGCATTTT.

V gene TRBV27 combines with J gene TRBJ2-7; D not certain. Trimming shortened V by 3 bases and J by 5 bases, and 5 bases separated the two germline ends. Germline V lookup: CDR1 MNHEY, CDR2 SMNVEV (reference sequence). This CDR3 comprises 11 residues. In nucleotides, the CDR3 is TGTGCCAGCAGTTTTAGGAACGAGCAGTACTTC. Protein product: CASSFRNEQYF.

The chain links TRBV5-6 to TRBJ1-1; weak D call: TRBD1 (5 bases). CDR3 length: 16 residues. The germline CDR1 and CDR2 sequences are SGHDT and YYEEEE. The V end lost 5 bases, the J end lost 1 base, and 18 bases lay between the germline ends. DNA for the CDR3: TGTGCCAGCAGTAACTACCGGGACGGGGCGAACACTGAAGCTTTCTTT. Translated, it gives CASSNYRDGANTEAFF.

This chain joins TRBV10-3 and TRBJ1-4, with no clear D. Looked up from germline, CDR1 is ENHRY and CDR2 is SYGVKD. The CDR3 consists of 14 residues. Trimming stripped 4 bases from V and 7 bases from J, with 13 bases between. Written as DNA, the CDR3 is TGTGCCATCAGTGCACCCGGGATTGGTGAAAAACTGTTTTTT. Translating gives CAISAPGIGEKLFF.

The genes are TRBV29-1 and TRBJ2-3; 10 bases align to TRBD2. The germline V gene encodes CDR1 SQVTM and CDR2 ANQGSEA. Trimming at V came to 7 bases and at J to 4 bases, leaving 5 bases not matched to a gene. There are 13 residues in the CDR3. CDR3 amino acids: CSGSGGAPDTQYF. The CDR3 DNA reads TGCAGCGGGAGCGGGGGGGCTCCAGATACGCAGTATTTT.

The rearrangement links TRBV10-3 to TRBJ2-2; D is unclear. The CDR3 loop spans 13 amino acids. CDR1 and CDR2 (germline): ENHRY, SYGVKD. The ends were cut back, 0 bases at V and 7 bases at J, with 6 bases in the middle. The chain's CDR3 is CAISESADGELFF. The CDR3 DNA follows: TGTGCCATCAGTGAGTCGGCGGACGGGGAGCTGTTTTTT.

The rearrangement joins TRBV7-2 to TRBJ2-1, with a possible D match to TRBD2 (6 bases). The CDR3 has 14 residues. CDR1 SGHTA and CDR2 FQGNSA come from the germline V gene. The V end was cut by 1 base, the J end by 15 bases, with 19 bases between. CDR3 coding DNA: TGTGCCAGCAGCTTAGAGGTGGGGCGGGAAGAGTCGTTCTTC. It specifies CASSLEVGREESFF.

V gene TRBV6-5 combines with J gene TRBJ1-5; D may be TRBD1 (5 bases). The V gene's germline CDR1 is MNHEY and CDR2 SVGAGI. Deletions cut 0 bases from V and 9 bases from J, with 9 bases between. This CDR3 is 13 amino acids long. CDR3 nucleotides: TGTGCCAGCAGTTACTCTCCAGGGTGGCCCCAGCATTTT. The encoded protein is CASSYSPGWPQHF.

This chain uses TRBV27 with TRBJ2-1; D gene ambiguous. This CDR3 region has 13 residues. Between the trimmed V and J ends, which lost 3 bases and 8 bases, there was a span of 11 bases. Germline V gives CDR1 MNHEY, CDR2 SMNVEV (reference sequence). The CDR3 here is CASSFGQGYEQFF. The CDR3 DNA sequence: TGTGCCAGCAGTTTCGGCCAAGGCTATGAGCAGTTCTTC.

This sequence joins TRBV5-4 and TRBJ1-1; D is unresolved. CDR3 size: 14 residues. In germline, CDR1 is SGHNT, CDR2 YYREEE (reference sequence). Deletions cut 0 bases from V and 0 bases from J, with 6 bases between. As DNA, the CDR3 is TGTGCCAGCAGCTTGGACGGGATGAACACTGAAGCTTTCTTT. Translated, it gives CASSLDGMNTEAFF.

The chain combines TRBV10-1 with TRBJ2-3; 7 nucleotides line up with TRBD2. V trimming: 0 bases; J trimming: 4 bases; junction bases outside the gene matches: 1. The germline CDR1 and CDR2 sequences are WNHNN and SYGVQD (reference sequence). This CDR3 contains 14 residues. CDR3 bases: TGCGCCAGCAGTGAGTCGGGGAGGGCAGATACGCAGTATTTT. This encodes CASSESGRADTQYF.

The V and J genes are TRBV19 and TRBJ1-2; D gene uncertain. The germline V gene encodes CDR1 LNHDA and CDR2 SQIVND (reference sequence). V lost 0 bases and J lost 3, with 14 bases in between. CDR3 length: 16 residues. The CDR3 loop reads CASSIDFAGSDYGYTF. CDR3 nucleotides: TGTGCCAGTAGTATAGATTTTGCGGGGTCGGACTATGGCTACACCTTC.

The CDR3 loop is CASSESWASGNTQYF. The CDR3 nucleotides are TGCGCCAGCAGTGAGTCCTGGGCTAGCGGGAATACGCAGTATTTT. The chain joins TRBV10-1 to TRBJ2-3; 9 nucleotides line up with TRBD2. With V trimmed by 0 bases and J by 7 bases, 5 bases remained unmatched. The CDR3 is 15 residues long. Germline CDR1 and CDR2: WNHNN and SYGVQD (reference sequence).

CDR3 DNA: TGTGCCATCACTAAGGGAAACGGGCTTAGCGGCTCCTACGAGCAGTACTTC. Translation gives CAITKGNGLSGSYEQYF. The chain combines TRBV10-3 with TRBJ2-7; possible D gene TRBD2, 6 bases. V lost 7 bases, J lost 0 bases, and 22 bases lay in between. The CDR3 covers 17 residues. Germline values: CDR1 ENHRY, CDR2 SYGVKD.

CDR3 region: CASSDIPGGETQYF. As DNA, the CDR3 is TGTGCCAGCAGTGATATACCGGGAGGAGAGACCCAGTACTTC. This chain links TRBV2 with TRBJ2-5, with 7 nucleotides matching TRBD2. With V trimmed by 3 bases and J by 4 bases, 5 bases remained unmatched. The germline gives CDR1 SNHLY, CDR2 FYNNEI. The CDR3 is made up of 14 amino acids.

Points on this clone: The junction does not match germline at one end; this may be a read error. The J gene is TRBJ2-7, the V gene TRBV5-1, with TRBD2 identical over 13 bases. The germline V gene has CDR1 SGHRS and CDR2 YFSETQ. The CDR3 consists of 16 residues. This CDR3 reads CASSWTSGSPPHEQYF. The DNA of the CDR3 is TGTGCCAGCAGCTGGACTAGCGGGAGTCCTCCTCACGAGCAGTACTTC.

This clone came up a few times. The chain carries TRBV30 and TRBJ2-3; no definite D call. The V and J ends lost 2 bases and 6 bases respectively, with 12 bases between them. The CDR3 covers 13 residues. Germline V gene sequence: CDR1 GTSNPN, CDR2 SVGIG (reference sequence). The CDR3 nucleotides are TGTGCCTGGAGTAAGGGTGCAGTTGATACGCAGTATTTT. It is translated as CAWSKGAVDTQYF. Variable domain in full (rest from reference TRBV30 and TRBJ2-3): SQTIHQWPATLVQPVGSPLSLECTVEGTSNPNLYWYRQAAGRGLQLLFYSVGIGQISSEVPQNLSASRPQDRQFILSSKKLLLSDSGFYLCAWSKGAVDTQYFGPGTRLTVL.

The chain joins TRBV9 to TRBJ1-5; perhaps TRBD1 as D (5 bases). The germline V gene has CDR1 SGDLS and CDR2 YYNGEE. The CDR3 has 13 residues. V lost 0 bases to trimming and J lost 8 bases, with 9 bases between them. Here the CDR3 reads CASSVGQQEPQHF. CDR3 nucleotide sequence: TGTGCCAGCAGCGTAGGGCAACAGGAGCCCCAGCATTTT. Supplemented by reference TRBV9 and TRBJ1-5, the full variable domain reads DSGVTQTPKHLITATGQRVTLRCSPRSGDLSVYWYQQSLDQGLQFLIQYYNGEERAKGNILERFSAQQFPDLHSELNLSSLELGDSALYFCASSVGQQEPQHFGDGTRLSIL.

The chain links TRBV13 to TRBJ2-1; D is perhaps TRBD1 (6 bases). Germline lookup yields CDR1 PRHDT and CDR2 FYEKMQ (reference sequence). This CDR3 comprises 15 residues. V gave up 3 bases and J gave up 6 bases, with 15 bases separating them. The CDR3 bases are TGTGCCAGCAGCTTCGCAGGGGTCCTAATCAATGAGCAGTTCTTC. Translating gives CASSFAGVLINEQFF.

The rearrangement links TRBV4-1 to TRBJ2-5; weak D call: TRBD1 (6 bases). CDR3 length: 15 residues. The germline gives CDR1 MGHRA, CDR2 YSYEKL. Trimming cost V 2 bases and J 5 bases, with 15 bases left between them. The CDR3 is CASSQTGMSVETQYF. The CDR3 DNA reads TGCGCCAGCAGCCAAACAGGGATGTCGGTGGAGACCCAGTACTTC.

The chain links TRBV5-4 to TRBJ2-7; 8 bases match TRBD2. Per the germline V gene, CDR1 is SGHNT and CDR2 is YYREEE (reference sequence). CDR3 length equals 15 residues. V lost 2 bases to trimming and J lost 2 bases; unmatched junction nucleotides: 6. This CDR3 is CASSLPSGGPYEQYF. The CDR3 nucleotides read TGTGCCAGCAGCTTACCCAGCGGGGGTCCCTACGAGCAGTACTTC.